Following are 4 T cell receptor beta chains from one sample sequenced in a study of cytomegalovirus exposure and HLA in healthy donors. The PCR ran on 60 Vbeta and 13 Jbeta primers. Using immunoSEQ multiplex PCR, the repertoire was profiled, and TCRdb retains in-frame clones only, with some absent. In the table there are 150,000 to 200,000 clones, around 75% of which are singletons. Sequences were obtained from PBMCs. These TCRs come from a woman aged 35 to 49 in good health and CMV-seropositive.

The chain combines TRBV6-1 with TRBJ2-5, with 7 bases lining up with TRBD1. CDR1 and CDR2 from the germline V gene are MNHNS and SASEGT. The CDR3 consists of 15 residues. Germline trimming cut 4 bases from V and 2 bases from J; bases unmatched to any gene: 7. The CDR3 is CASSVRDSPQETQYF. In DNA form, the CDR3 reads TGTGCCAGCAGTGTCCGGGACAGCCCGCAAGAGACCCAGTACTTC.

CDR3 region: CAWSVDSYGYTF. CDR3 nucleotides: TGTGCCTGGAGTGTCGACAGCTATGGCTACACCTTC. The rearrangement uses TRBV30 and TRBJ1-2, with D maybe TRBD1 (5 bases). CDR1 is GTSNPN and CDR2 is SVGIG in the germline V gene (reference sequence). Trimming stripped 0 bases from V and 4 bases from J, with 6 bases between. The CDR3 runs to 12 residues.

This clone was observed a handful of times. The V and J genes are TRBV7-2 and TRBJ2-3; 14 nucleotides agree with TRBD2. V shed 4 bases, J shed 3 bases, and the junction held 0 bases outside the gene matches. This CDR3 is 15 amino acids long. CDR1 SGHTA and CDR2 FQGNSA come from the germline V gene. CDR3 coding DNA: TGTGCCAGCAGCTGGACTAGCGGGAGGACAGATACGCAGTATTTT. Protein product: CASSWTSGRTDTQYF.

This clone was counted between two and nine times. The gene calls are TRBV5-4 and TRBJ2-2, with 13 positions matching TRBD2. The CDR3 is 15 residues long. The germline CDR1 and CDR2 sequences are SGHNT and YYREEE (reference sequence). The trim removed 4 bases at V and 9 bases at J, leaving 6 bases unmatched. The CDR3 reads CASSRTSGSERELFF. CDR3 sequence (DNA): TGTGCCAGCAGCCGGACTAGCGGGAGCGAAAGGGAGCTGTTTTTT.